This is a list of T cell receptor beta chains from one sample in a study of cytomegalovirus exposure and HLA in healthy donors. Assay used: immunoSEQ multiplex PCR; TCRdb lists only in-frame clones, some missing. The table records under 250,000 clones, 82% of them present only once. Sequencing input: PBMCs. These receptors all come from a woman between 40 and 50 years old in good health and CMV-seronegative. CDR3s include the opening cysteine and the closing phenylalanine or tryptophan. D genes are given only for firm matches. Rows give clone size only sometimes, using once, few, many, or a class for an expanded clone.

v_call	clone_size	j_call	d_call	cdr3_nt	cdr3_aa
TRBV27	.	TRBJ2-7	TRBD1	TGTGCCAGCAGTTCAGAACAGGGGTGGAAGGTCTACGAGCAGTACTTC	CASSSEQGWKVYEQYF
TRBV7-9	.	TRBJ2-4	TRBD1	TGTGCCAGCAGCCGCACGACAGGGGGGGAAAACATTCAGTACTTC	CASSRTTGGENIQYF
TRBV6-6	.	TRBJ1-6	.	TGTGCCAGCAAGCCCCCGGGGACAAGGGATTCACCCCTCCACTTT	CASKPPGTRDSPLHF
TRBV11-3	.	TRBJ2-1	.	TGTGCCAGCAGCTTACTGACAGATAATGAGCAGTTCTTC	CASSLLTDNEQFF
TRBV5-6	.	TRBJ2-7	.	TGTGCCAGCAGGCCACTAGAACGGTTGAAGGAGCAGTACTTC	CASRPLERLKEQYF
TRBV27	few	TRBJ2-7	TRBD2	TGTGCCAGCAGTCCGCGACTAGCGGGAGGCTACGAGCAGTACTTC	CASSPRLAGGYEQYF
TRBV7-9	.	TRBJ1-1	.	TGTTCCAGCAGCTTAGCTGGGGCTGAGGCTTTCTTT	CSSSLAGAEAFF
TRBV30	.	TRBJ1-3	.	TGTGCCTGGATCCCCCCAGGGAAGAGAAGAAACACCATATATTTT	CAWIPPGKRRNTIYF
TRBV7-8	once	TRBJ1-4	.	TGTGCCAGCAGCAGATCCGGGACTTATAATGAAAAACTGTTTTTT	CASSRSGTYNEKLFF
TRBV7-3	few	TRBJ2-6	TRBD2	TGTGCCAGCAGCACCCGACTAGCGGGAGAATCTGGGGCCAACGTCCTGACTTTC	CASSTRLAGESGANVLTF
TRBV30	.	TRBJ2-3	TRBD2	TGTGCCTGGAGTGTGGGACTAGCGGCAGATACGCAGTATTTT	CAWSVGLAADTQYF
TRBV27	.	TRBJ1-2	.	TGTGCCAGCAGTTTAGGGGCACTTTATGGCTACACCTTC	CASSLGALYGYTF
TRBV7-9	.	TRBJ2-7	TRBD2	TGTGCCAGCAGCCACGGGACTAGCGGGAGGTACGAGCAGTACTTC	CASSHGTSGRYEQYF
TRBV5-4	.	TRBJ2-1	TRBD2	TGTGCCAGCAGCACGCGGGGGGCTAGCGGGAGTGCCTACAATGAGCAGTTCTTC	CASSTRGASGSAYNEQFF
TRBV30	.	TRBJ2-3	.	TGTGCCTGCAAATTGAGCACAGATACGCAGTATTTT	CACKLSTDTQYF
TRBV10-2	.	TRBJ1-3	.	TGCGCCAGCAGCTTAACAGGGTCTGGAAACACCATATATTTT	CASSLTGSGNTIYF
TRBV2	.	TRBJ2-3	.	TGTGCCAGCAGTGTCACCCCAGGGTCGTTGGATACGCAGTATTTT	CASSVTPGSLDTQYF
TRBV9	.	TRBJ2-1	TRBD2	TGTGCCAGCAGCCCCACTAGCGGGAAGTACAATGAGCAGTTCTTC	CASSPTSGKYNEQFF
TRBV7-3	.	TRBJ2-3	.	TGTGCCAGCAGCCCCATGACAGGCCGCTGGGCAGATACGCAGTATTTT	CASSPMTGRWADTQYF
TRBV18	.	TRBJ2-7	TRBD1	TGTGCCAGACCGGGACAGGAGCCTTACGAGCAGTACTTC	CARPGQEPYEQYF
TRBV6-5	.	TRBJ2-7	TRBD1	TGTGCCAGCAGTTACTCGGAAGGACAGGGAACCTACGAGCAGTACTTC	CASSYSEGQGTYEQYF
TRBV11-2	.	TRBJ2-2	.	TGTGCCAGCAGCTTGGGACAAGGTCCTACCCGGAGGGAGCTGTTTTTT	CASSLGQGPTRRELFF
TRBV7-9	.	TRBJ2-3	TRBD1	TGTGCCAGCAGCTCGATACAGGGGGCAGGTACAGATACGCAGTATTTT	CASSSIQGAGTDTQYF
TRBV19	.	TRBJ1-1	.	TGTGCCAGTAGTATTTTGGCAGGATTGGTTGGGACTGAAGCTTTCTTT	CASSILAGLVGTEAFF
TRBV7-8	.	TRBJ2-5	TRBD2	TGTGCCAGCAGCGGCCTCGGGTACGGGAGGATGGAGACCCAGTACTTC	CASSGLGYGRMETQYF
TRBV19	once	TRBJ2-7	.	TGTGCCAGTAGTACCGGGTCCAGCTCCTACGAGCAGTACTTC	CASSTGSSSYEQYF
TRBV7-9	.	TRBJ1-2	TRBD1	TGTGCCAGCAGCTTAGTTACGACAGGGACGAACTATGGCTACACCTTC	CASSLVTTGTNYGYTF
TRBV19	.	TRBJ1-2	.	TGTGCCAGTAGTATGAGGCAGGGCACGACTAACTATGGCTACACCTTC	CASSMRQGTTNYGYTF
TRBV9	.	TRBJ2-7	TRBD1	TGTGCCAGCAGTGACAGGGGCTACGAGCAGTACTTC	CASSDRGYEQYF
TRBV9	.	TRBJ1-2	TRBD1	TGTGCCAGCAGCAACGCCCCGGGACAGGGCGCGGACTACACCTTC	CASSNAPGQGADYTF
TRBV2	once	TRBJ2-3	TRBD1	TGTGCCAGTATCGGACAGGGAACAGATACGCAGTATTTT	CASIGQGTDTQYF
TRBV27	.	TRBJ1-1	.	TGTGCCAGCAGGGGCCAGGGTGCCCCTGGAGCTTTCTTT	CASRGQGAPGAFF
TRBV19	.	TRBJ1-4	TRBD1	TGTGCCAGTAGACAGGGACAGGGAGAAAAACTGTTTTTT	CASRQGQGEKLFF
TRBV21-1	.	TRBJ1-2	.	TGTGCCAGCAGCACCTGGACAGGGCCCAACTATGGCTACACCTTC	CASSTWTGPNYGYTF
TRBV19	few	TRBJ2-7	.	TGTGCCAGTAGTATAGCAGGGGGGAGCTACGAGCAGTACTTC	CASSIAGGSYEQYF
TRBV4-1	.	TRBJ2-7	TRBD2	TGCGCCAGCAGCCAAATCGGACTAGCGGGAGCTACTTACGAGCAGTACTTC	CASSQIGLAGATYEQYF
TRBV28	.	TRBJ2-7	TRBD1	TGTGCCAGCAGTTTTCGGGACAGGAGAGGGTACGAGCAGTACTTC	CASSFRDRRGYEQYF
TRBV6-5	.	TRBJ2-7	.	TGTGCCAGCAGGAAAGGGGTGTTCTCCTACGAGCAGTACTTC	CASRKGVFSYEQYF
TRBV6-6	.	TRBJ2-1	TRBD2	TGTGCCAGCAGTTACTCGCGACTAGCGGGAAGTGAGCAGTTCTTC	CASSYSRLAGSEQFF
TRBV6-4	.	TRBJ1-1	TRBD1	TGTGCCAGCAGAGCGACAGGGCTGAGCACTGAAGCTTTCTTT	CASRATGLSTEAFF
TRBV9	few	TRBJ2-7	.	TGTGCCAGCAGCTCCTCGGGTGGCTCCTACGAGCAGTACTTC	CASSSSGGSYEQYF
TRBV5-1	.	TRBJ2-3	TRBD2	TGCGCCAGCAGCTTAGGGACTAGCGGGAGGGCGGATACGCAGTATTTT	CASSLGTSGRADTQYF
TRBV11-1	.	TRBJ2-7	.	TGTGCCAGCAGCCCTGATCCGGGACTCACCCCCTACGAGCAGTACTTC	CASSPDPGLTPYEQYF
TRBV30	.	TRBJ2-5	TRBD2	TGTGCCTGGAGTGTACTAGCGGGAGGGCGAAACCAAGAGACCCAGTACTTC	CAWSVLAGGRNQETQYF
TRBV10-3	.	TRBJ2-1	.	TGTGCCACCAAACAGTTCTCCTACAATGAGCAGTTCTTC	CATKQFSYNEQFF
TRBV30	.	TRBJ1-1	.	TGTGCCTGGAGTGTAACAGTCAACACTGAAGCTTTCTTT	CAWSVTVNTEAFF
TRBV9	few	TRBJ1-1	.	TGTGCCAGCAGTAGAACAAGGACGAGCCTGGGAGGGACTGAAGCTTTCTTT	CASSRTRTSLGGTEAFF
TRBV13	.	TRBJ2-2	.	TGTGCCAGCCTCGGTGCCACCGGGGAGCTGTTTTTT	CASLGATGELFF
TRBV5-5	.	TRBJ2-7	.	TGTGCCAGCAGCTTACCGGGGGTCCCCTACGAGCAGTACTTC	CASSLPGVPYEQYF
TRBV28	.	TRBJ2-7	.	TGTGCCAGCAGTTTAGGACACTTGGGAACCTACGAGCAGTACTTC	CASSLGHLGTYEQYF
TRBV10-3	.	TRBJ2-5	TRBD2	TGTGCCATCAGTGGAGGGACTAGCTCTGAGACCCAGTACTTC	CAISGGTSSETQYF
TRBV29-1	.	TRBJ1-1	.	TGCAGCGTTGTTCTCTGGGGAGGACGAACTGAAGCTTTCTTT	CSVVLWGGRTEAFF